The 18 T cell receptor beta chains below all came from one sample that was sequenced in a study of T cell repertoires in cytomegalovirus infection (dated by TCRdb to the late 2010s). This specimen's treatment or condition label, interpreted: in vitro stimulation with specific CMV peptide epitopes to enrich CMV-specific T cells. Antigen specificity for these receptors is unknown. The instrument was an Illumina HiSeq 1500. The raw public data were reprocessed by TCRdb itself: fastp quality trimming at Q25, MiXCR clonotype calling, in-frame beta chains only. Entries that share a CDR3 protein sequence are merged under the most common genes and DNA. Within this sample are around 800,000 distinct CDR3 sequences, with approximately 30% of them counted one time only. The ten largest clonotypes hold around 12% of the sample. Sequencing used cultured CD8+ T cells from PBMCs, obtained from culture after CMV antigen stimulation. The receptors derive from a human donor in good health (CMV status not recorded). Some clones in this sample may be carry-over from other donors' samples.

This clonotype was seen more than once but under ten times. V is TRBV6-1 and J is TRBJ2-7, with D perhaps TRBD2 (5 bases). Trimming took 5 bases from V and 6 from J, leaving 14 bases between them. Germline loops: CDR1 MNHNS, CDR2 SASEGT. The CDR3 is 13 residues long. This CDR3 reads CASSPHHRGEQYF. CDR3 bases: TGTGCCAGCAGTCCCCACCATCGGGGCGAGCAGTACTTC.

This clonotype was detected only a few times. The V gene is TRBV5-6, the J gene TRBJ1-2, with D maybe TRBD1 (6 bases). Germline V lookup: CDR1 SGHDT, CDR2 YYEEEE. V lost 0 bases and J 3 bases, leaving 9 bases between the germline ends. CDR3 length: 14 residues. The CDR3 nucleotides read TGTGCCAGCAGCTTGGGACAGGCACACTATGGCTACACCTTC. Its protein is CASSLGQAHYGYTF.

This clonotype has a handful of counts. The V call is TRBV19, the J call TRBJ1-6; no definite D call. Trimming took 8 bases from V and 8 from J, leaving 7 bases between them. Germline CDR1 is LNHDA and CDR2 is SQIVND (reference sequence). CDR3 length equals 11 residues. The CDR3 DNA is TGTGCCAGTGGTGGCGATTCACCCCTCCACTTT. Its translation is CASGGDSPLHF.

This clonotype appeared a few times. As DNA, the CDR3 is TGTGCCAGCAGCCAGCACCGGGACAGATTCTACGAGCAGTACTTC. The encoded protein is CASSQHRDRFYEQYF. The chain links TRBV7-6 to TRBJ2-7; 7 bases map to TRBD1. V lost 5 bases, J lost 3 bases, and 10 bases stayed unmatched. The germline V gene has CDR1 SGHVS and CDR2 FNYEAQ. CDR3 length: 15 residues. The whole variable domain, filled in from reference TRBV7-6 and TRBJ2-7, reads GAGVSQSPRYKVTKRGQDVALRCDPISGHVSLYWYRQALGQGPEFLTYFNYEAQQDKSGLPNDRFSAERPEGSISTLTIQRTEQRDSAMYRCASSQHRDRFYEQYFGPGTRLTVT.

This rearrangement joins TRBV6-6 to TRBJ1-1; no firm D call. The CDR3 loop spans 10 amino acids. Trimming took off 7 bases at V and 7 bases at J, with 7 bases between the two ends. Germline V gene lookup returns CDR1 MNHNY and CDR2 SVGAGI (reference sequence). CDR3 protein: CASNDREAFF. The DNA of the CDR3 is TGTGCCAGCAACGACCGTGAAGCTTTCTTT.

The chain couples TRBV6-1 to TRBJ2-5, with a weak D call TRBD1 (5 bases). V gave up 8 bases and J gave up 1 base, with 17 bases separating them. The CDR3 runs to 15 residues. CDR1 and CDR2 (germline): MNHNS, SASEGT. The CDR3 reads CASGPLGRAQETQYF. The DNA for the CDR3 is TGTGCCAGCGGTCCCTTGGGCAGGGCCCAAGAGACCCAGTACTTC.

The V gene is TRBV7-9, the J gene TRBJ1-5; D not certain. The germline gives CDR1 SEHNR, CDR2 FQNEAQ (reference sequence). Deletions cut 4 bases from V and 4 bases from J, with 11 bases between. CDR3 length equals 14 residues. The CDR3 is CASSSGPLNQPQHF. DNA of the CDR3: TGTGCCAGCAGCTCCGGGCCGCTTAATCAGCCCCAGCATTTT.

V is TRBV4-1 and J is TRBJ2-7; 10 nucleotides line up with TRBD1. Germline V lookup: CDR1 MGHRA, CDR2 YSYEKL. V gave up 2 bases and J gave up 3 bases; unmatched junction bases: 4. The CDR3 runs to 15 residues. This CDR3 is CASSQLWTGGYEQYF. CDR3 in DNA: TGCGCCAGCAGCCAACTTTGGACAGGGGGCTACGAGCAGTACTTC.

This clonotype has only a few counts. The J gene is TRBJ2-7, the V gene TRBV4-1, with D unclear. Deletions cut 1 base from V and 3 bases from J, with 10 bases between. This CDR3 comprises 14 residues. Germline CDR1 MGHRA, CDR2 YSYEKL. CDR3 residues: CASSQGPRSYEQYF. The DNA for the CDR3 is TGCGCCAGCAGCCAAGGGCCGAGGAGCTACGAGCAGTACTTC.

The chain joins TRBV12-3 or TRBV12-4 to TRBJ2-1, with 12 bases matching TRBD2. The junction had 9 bases not matched to a gene; V was cut back by 5 bases and J by 10 bases. The CDR3 is 15 amino acids. DNA of the CDR3: TGTGCCAGCAGTACAGGGCTAGCGGGGGGGAAAGAGCAGTTCTTC. Protein sequence: CASSTGLAGGKEQFF.

This clonotype appeared a few times. The chain is built from TRBV4-2 and TRBJ2-3; D is unresolved. The germline V and J ends were trimmed by 0 bases and 2 bases, with 3 bases remaining between them. CDR3 length: 13 amino acids. Germline V lookup: CDR1 LGHNA, CDR2 YNFKEQ. CDR3 region: CASSQDITDTQYF. The CDR3 nucleotides read TGTGCCAGCAGCCAAGATATCACAGATACGCAGTATTTT.

This clonotype has at least ten counts. The gene calls are TRBV7-8 and TRBJ2-7; 9 bases fit TRBD2. V lost 3 bases and J lost 7; bases outside the gene matches: 10. From germline, CDR1 is SGHVS and CDR2 FQNEAQ. The CDR3 is 15 amino acids. In DNA, the CDR3 is TGTGCCAGCAGCTTGAGCGGGGGGCGCCCGGGGGAGCAGTACGTC. Its protein is CASSLSGGRPGEQYV.

This clonotype showed up just a few times. The chain recombines TRBV6-6 with TRBJ1-1, with 8 bases aligning to TRBD1. Germline loops: CDR1 MNHNY, CDR2 SVGAGI (reference sequence). This CDR3 is 16 amino acids long. After removal of 0 bases from V and 7 bases from J, the junction contained 10 bases not matched to a gene. As DNA, the CDR3 is TGTGCCAGCAGTTACTCAAGGACAGGGCTGAGCGGTGAAGCTTTCTTT. Protein product: CASSYSRTGLSGEAFF.

V is TRBV4-1 and J is TRBJ2-5; unclear D gene. There are 14 residues in the CDR3. The V and J ends lost 4 bases and 4 bases respectively, with 13 bases between them. Looked up from germline, CDR1 is MGHRA and CDR2 is YSYEKL. The CDR3 sequence: CASSLGLEVETQYF. CDR3 DNA: TGCGCCAGCAGCCTAGGCCTAGAGGTAGAGACCCAGTACTTC.

The J gene is TRBJ2-3, the V gene TRBV28; 16 bases agree with TRBD2. This CDR3 has 18 residues. The ends lost 7 bases at V and 2 bases at J; junction bases unmatched: 9. Germline CDR1 reads MDHEN; CDR2 reads SYDVKM. The CDR3 coding sequence is TGTGCCAGCAATCTGGGACTAGCGGGGGGGCTCAACACAGATACGCAGTATTTT. Translated: CASNLGLAGGLNTDTQYF.

The rearrangement joins TRBV7-6 to TRBJ2-2; a possible D gene is TRBD1 (6 bases). Germline-derived CDR1 and CDR2 are SGHVS and FNYEAQ. The CDR3 contains 16 residues. Trimming cost V 3 bases and J 5 bases, with 16 bases left between them. CDR3 sequence (DNA): TGTGCCAGCAGCTTTGGTGGGGGCAGTGGGACCGGGGAGCTGTTTTTT. It yields the protein CASSFGGGSGTGELFF. The variable domain in full, with the rest retrieved from reference TRBV7-6 and TRBJ2-2, is GAGVSQSPRYKVTKRGQDVALRCDPISGHVSLYWYRQALGQGPEFLTYFNYEAQQDKSGLPNDRFSAERPEGSISTLTIQRTEQRDSAMYRCASSFGGGSGTGELFFGEGSRLTVL.

This clonotype turned up a few times. This chain connects TRBV20-1 to TRBJ2-1; TRBD1 agrees at 8 bases. Germline V gives CDR1 DFQATT, CDR2 SNEGSKA (reference sequence). The CDR3 runs to 16 residues. V trimming: 5 bases; J trimming: 0 bases; junction bases outside the gene matches: 9. The CDR3 coding sequence is TGCAGTGCTCACAAACAGGGGGTAGGCTCCTACAATGAGCAGTTCTTC. This encodes CSAHKQGVGSYNEQFF.

This clonotype was seen many times. The rearrangement uses TRBV7-2 and TRBJ2-5, with D hard to call. Germline values: CDR1 SGHTA, CDR2 FQGNSA. The CDR3 loop spans 15 amino acids. With 5 bases removed from V and 2 bases from J, the gap between germline ends came to 15 bases. Written as DNA, the CDR3 is TGTGCCAGCAGCCCCCCCTCGGGCAGACAAGAGACCCAGTACTTC. Protein product: CASSPPSGRQETQYF.